This T cell receptor (beta chain) was profiled in a study of shared clonotypes between healthy human individuals. Overall study context: Researchers drew samples from a couple of women and three men aged 18 to 49.

On this clone: Its antigen is currently unknown.

Study-level points and caveats: Researchers found naive subsets generally carried larger estimated richness than memory subsets.

This table comes from immunoSEQ multiplex PCR, and its TCRdb copy is limited to in-frame clones, with some not included. The table shows about 300,000 clones, with less than 85% occurring only once. Healthy HIV-negative adults with no recent acute infections or vaccinations were recruited as donors. Per the germline V gene, CDR1 is SGHNT and CDR2 is YYREEE (reference sequence). V was clipped by 4 bases and J by 6 bases; unmatched bases: 6. This CDR3 contains 14 residues. J is TRBJ2-2 and V is TRBV5-4; 7 bases match TRBD1. This clonotype was sampled from a man aged 25 to 40 in good health. Sequenced material: memory CD4+ T cells sorted from blood. This sample's subset: CD45RA-negative fraction. This CDR3 is CASSVGTAPGELFF. The CDR3 bases are TGTGCCAGCAGCGTAGGGACAGCCCCCGGGGAGCTGTTTTTT.